Below are 10 T cell receptor beta chains sequenced from a single sample in a study of blood T cell repertoires in COVID-19. Some clones are missing from TCRdb's copy, which holds only in-frame ones; the method was immunoSEQ multiplex PCR. The sample consists of about 43,000 clones, about nine tenths of them appearing once. The sample was peripheral blood. The receptor set was obtained from a man aged 55 to 70 with active COVID-19.

The count of this clone is one. The chain has TRBV28 and TRBJ2-7; D not resolved. CDR1 and CDR2 from the germline V gene are MDHEN and SYDVKM. V shed 3 bases and J shed 0 bases, with 6 bases lying between them. This CDR3 spans 13 amino acids. CDR3 sequence reads: CASSLSNSYEQYF. The CDR3, as DNA: TGTGCCAGCAGTTTGTCTAACTCCTACGAGCAGTACTTC.

The chain employs TRBV7-2 and TRBJ2-5; 8 bases agree with TRBD1. Per germline, CDR1 SGHTA and CDR2 FQGNSA. The CDR3 is made up of 15 amino acids. Germline trimming cut 5 bases from V and 4 bases from J; bases unmatched to any gene: 9. DNA of the CDR3: TGTGCCAGCAGCCGGGGACTCACAGGGGGAGAGACCCAGTACTTC. Residues: CASSRGLTGGETQYF. Full variable domain (remainder filled in from reference TRBV7-2 and TRBJ2-5): GAGVSQSPSNKVTEKGKDVELRCDPISGHTALYWYRQSLGQGLEFLIYFQGNSAPDKSGLPSDRFSAERTGGSVSTLTIQRTQQEDSAVYLCASSRGLTGGETQYFGPGTRLLVL.

This clone was counted once. The chain employs TRBV2 and TRBJ1-2; TRBD1 aligns across 7 bases. V lost 6 bases, J lost 8 bases, and 6 bases stayed unmatched. Per germline, CDR1 SNHLY and CDR2 FYNNEI. The CDR3 sequence is 12 residues long. The CDR3 DNA reads TGTGCCAGCAGGGTGAGACAGGGAGGCTACACCTTC. Translating gives CASRVRQGGYTF.

The chain is built from TRBV29-1 and TRBJ2-6; 11 nucleotides align to TRBD1. Germline CDR1 is SQVTM and CDR2 is ANQGSEA. Trimming cost V 4 bases and J 0 bases; bases outside gene matches: 5. There are 17 residues in the CDR3. In DNA, the CDR3 is TGCAGCGTTGCCGGGACAGGGGGTTTCTCTGGGGCCAACGTCCTGACTTTC. Its translation is CSVAGTGGFSGANVLTF.

This rearrangement joins TRBV25-1 to TRBJ1-3; 9 bases are shared with TRBD1. The CDR3 has 15 amino acids. With 3 bases clipped from V and 2 bases from J, the junction kept 2 bases outside the gene matches. Germline V lookup: CDR1 MGHDK, CDR2 SYGVNS. The CDR3 sequence: CASSEGTGPGNTIYF. CDR3 DNA: TGTGCCAGCAGTGAGGGGACAGGGCCTGGAAACACCATATATTTT.

The chain links TRBV7-8 to TRBJ2-1; D may be TRBD2 (6 bases). Germline lookup yields CDR1 SGHVS and CDR2 FQNEAQ. V shed 5 bases and J shed 0 bases, with 20 bases lying between them. This CDR3 has 18 residues. The CDR3 reads CASSQSPWGGTSYNEQFF. In nucleotides, the CDR3 is TGTGCCAGCAGCCAATCTCCCTGGGGCGGGACCTCCTACAATGAGCAGTTCTTC.

The chain carries TRBV28 and TRBJ2-7; no definite D call. V was trimmed by 5 bases and J by 4 bases, leaving 6 bases between them. Germline V gene lookup returns CDR1 MDHEN and CDR2 SYDVKM. The CDR3 is 11 amino acids. The CDR3 coding sequence is TGTGCCAGCAGTCCTAAGTACGAGCAGTACTTC. Protein: CASSPKYEQYF.

The CDR3 sequence is CASSDRGEGNKFF. CDR3 nucleotides: TGTGCCAGCAGTGACCGGGGGGAGGGGAATAAGTTCTTC. The V call is TRBV6-1, the J call TRBJ2-1; 7 positions match TRBD2. V lost 3 bases to trimming and J lost 14 bases; unmatched junction nucleotides: 10. Germline CDR1 MNHNS, CDR2 SASEGT. The CDR3 length is 13 residues.

V and J are TRBV5-8 and TRBJ2-7; 10 bases match TRBD2. Unmatched junction bases numbered 15, after V lost 0 bases and J lost 3 bases. This CDR3 spans 19 amino acids. The germline CDR1 and CDR2 sequences are SGHTS and YDEGEE. The CDR3 region is CASSLGEVSGRPSFYEQYF. The CDR3 DNA sequence: TGTGCCAGCAGCTTGGGGGAGGTTAGCGGGAGGCCTTCATTCTACGAGCAGTACTTC. Variable domain in full (rest from reference TRBV5-8 and TRBJ2-7): EAGVTQSPTHLIKTRGQQATLRCSPISGHTSVYWYQQALGLGLQFLLWYDEGEERNRGNFPPRFSGRQFPNYSSELNVNALELEDSALYLCASSLGEVSGRPSFYEQYFGPGTRLTVT.

This chain connects TRBV7-2 to TRBJ1-1; the match to TRBD1 covers 8 bases. V lost 4 bases, J lost 7 bases, and 8 bases stayed unmatched. Germline V gene lookup returns CDR1 SGHTA and CDR2 FQGNSA. CDR3 size: 14 residues. CDR3 sequence reads: CASSSGQAPLEAFF. CDR3 nucleotide sequence: TGTGCCAGCAGCTCGGGACAGGCCCCCCTTGAAGCTTTCTTT.